These 6 T cell receptor beta chains came from one sample sequenced in a study of identical twins. TCRdb itself ran the 5' RACE reads through MiXCR, one entry per CDR3 protein. The sample includes 1.5 million to 2 million distinct CDR3 sequences, roughly 35% of them seen just once. Sequenced: cord blood. Every receptor here comes from a newborn girl in good health.

The rearrangement uses TRBV10-3 and TRBJ2-3, with D unclear. The germline gives CDR1 ENHRY, CDR2 SYGVKD. This CDR3 is 12 amino acids long. Trimming took off 5 bases at V and 2 bases at J, with 5 bases between the two ends. CDR3 nucleotides: TGTGCCATCAGTTATTCCACAGATACGCAGTATTTT. Residues: CAISYSTDTQYF.

J is TRBJ1-6 and V is TRBV4-2; D gene unclear. Germline-derived CDR1 and CDR2 are LGHNA and YNFKEQ. This CDR3 is 17 amino acids long. Deletions cut 0 bases from V and 3 bases from J, with 12 bases between. The CDR3 reads CASSQERQLFYNSPLHF. CDR3 DNA sequence: TGTGCCAGCAGCCAAGAGCGGCAGCTCTTCTATAATTCACCCCTCCACTTT.

The rearrangement uses TRBV7-2 and TRBJ2-5; 13 bases are a match to TRBD2. The length of the CDR3 is 15 residues. In germline, CDR1 is SGHTA, CDR2 FQGNSA. Trimming took 5 bases from V and 4 from J; bases not matched to a gene: 4. The CDR3 is CASSRTSGGAETQYF. Written as DNA, the CDR3 is TGTGCCAGCAGCCGTACTAGCGGGGGGGCAGAGACCCAGTACTTC.

The chain combines TRBV6-5 with TRBJ2-7; TRBD1 aligns across 10 bases. The germline gives CDR1 MNHEY, CDR2 SVGAGI. V was clipped by 2 bases and J by 4 bases; unmatched bases: 2. The CDR3 runs to 14 residues. CDR3 coding DNA: TGTGCCAGCAGTTACGACAGGGGGCGGTACGAGCAGTACTTC. The encoded protein is CASSYDRGRYEQYF.

This chain uses TRBV30 with TRBJ1-4; D is ambiguous. The CDR3 is 12 amino acids. Per germline, CDR1 GTSNPN and CDR2 SVGIG (reference sequence). The V and J ends lost 2 bases and 7 bases respectively, with 8 bases between them. CDR3 amino acids: CAWSPSGEKLFF. In DNA, the CDR3 is TGTGCCTGGAGTCCATCGGGTGAAAAACTGTTTTTT.

This rearrangement joins TRBV30 to TRBJ2-7; D unresolved. V was shortened by 8 bases and J by 3 bases, with 11 bases between the two germline ends. The CDR3 is 11 amino acids. Per the germline V gene, CDR1 is GTSNPN and CDR2 is SVGIG (reference sequence). In DNA form, the CDR3 reads TGTGCCCAAAGTGCCGACTACGAGCAGTACTTC. As protein: CAQSADYEQYF.